The present T cell receptor (beta chain) was sequenced within a study of blood T cell repertoires in COVID-19. Study details: Sample material is recorded as cDNA or gDNA derived from T cells, B-cell-depleted T cells, or PBMCs.

This clone occurred a few times. As originally analysed: Amplified reference gene primers provided the basis for estimating nucleated cell counts. The repertoire was sequenced with immunoSEQ multiplex PCR; TCRdb's copy has only in-frame clones and lacks some. D and trimming come from the DNA, and the V and J calls and clone size come from that table. Of a few hundred thousand clones in the sample, about 85% were seen once. The participants were between roughly 18 and 89 years old and came from about two dozen US areas. Two negative PCRs, clearance, or symptom resolution characterized the recovered Cohort 3 donors. Germline assignment: CDR1 SGDLS and CDR2 YYNGEE. This CDR3 is built from 15 residues. Trimming at V came to 4 bases and at J to 0 bases, leaving 4 bases not matched to a gene.

This sequence was found in a woman aged 25-40 years who had recovered from COVID-19. The genes are TRBV9 and TRBJ2-7; 10 nucleotides match TRBD2. The specimen sequenced was PBMCs or T cells enriched from blood (not recorded which). CDR3 nucleotide sequence: TGTGCCAGCAGCATCGGGACTAGCGACTCCTACGAGCAGTACTTC. Amino acids: CASSIGTSDSYEQYF. Full variable domain (outside the CDR3, taken from reference TRBV9 and TRBJ2-7): DSGVTQTPKHLITATGQRVTLRCSPRSGDLSVYWYQQSLDQGLQFLIQYYNGEERAKGNILERFSAQQFPDLHSELNLSSLELGDSALYFCASSIGTSDSYEQYFGPGTRLTVT.